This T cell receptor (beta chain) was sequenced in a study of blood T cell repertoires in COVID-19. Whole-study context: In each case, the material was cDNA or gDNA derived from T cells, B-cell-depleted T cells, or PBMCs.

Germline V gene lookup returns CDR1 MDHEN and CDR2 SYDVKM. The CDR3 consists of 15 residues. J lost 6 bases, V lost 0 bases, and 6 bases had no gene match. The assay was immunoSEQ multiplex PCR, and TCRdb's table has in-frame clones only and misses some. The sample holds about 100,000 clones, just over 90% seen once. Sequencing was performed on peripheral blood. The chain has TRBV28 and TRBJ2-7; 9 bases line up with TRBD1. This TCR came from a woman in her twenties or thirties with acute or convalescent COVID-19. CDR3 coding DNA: TGTGCCAGCAGTTTATGGGGACGGACAGGGGTCGAGCAGTACTTC. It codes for CASSLWGRTGVEQYF.